This passage covers 5 T cell receptor beta chains from one sample sequenced in a study of shared clonotypes between healthy human individuals. Profiled with immunoSEQ multiplex PCR; TCRdb holds only in-frame clones, not every one. The repertoire holds about 820,000 clones, with around 93% as singletons. Terminally differentiated effector memory CD45RA+ cells were excluded from the naive CD8 cells, which were CD45RO-negative and positively selected for CCR7. Input material: naive CD8+ T cells sorted from blood. The receptors originated from a man aged 25-45 years in good health.

V gene TRBV5-8 combines with J gene TRBJ2-7; a weak D match, TRBD2 (6 bases). The CDR3 contains 16 residues. Trimming stripped 8 bases from V and 2 bases from J, with 23 bases between. Per germline, CDR1 SGHTS and CDR2 YDEGEE. The CDR3 nucleotides are TGTGCCAGTCACAACCCACGACTAGTCGGGACCTACGAGCAGTACTTC. It is translated as CASHNPRLVGTYEQYF.

The chain carries TRBV29-1 and TRBJ2-1; D gene uncertain. This CDR3 spans 15 amino acids. Trimming removed 0 bases from V and 0 bases from J, with 9 bases in between. CDR1 SQVTM and CDR2 ANQGSEA come from the germline V gene. The CDR3 reads CSVEDRASSYNEQFF. The CDR3 DNA sequence: TGCAGCGTTGAAGATCGGGCATCCTCCTACAATGAGCAGTTCTTC.

This clone was seen just once. The rearrangement uses TRBV4-2 and TRBJ2-7; 15 bases are a match to TRBD2. V was clipped by 5 bases and J by 3 bases; unmatched bases: 2. CDR3 length equals 15 residues. CDR1 is LGHNA, CDR2 YNFKEQ, per germline. This chain's CDR3 is CASSSGLAGGYEQYF. CDR3 nucleotide sequence: TGTGCCAGCAGCTCGGGACTAGCGGGAGGCTACGAGCAGTACTTC.

In DNA, the CDR3 is TGCGCCAGCAGCCTTTACACCGGGGAGCTGTTTTTT. Translating it yields CASSLYTGELFF. This chain joins TRBV4-1 and TRBJ2-2; D not certain. Trimming took 4 bases from V and 3 from J, leaving 3 bases between them. Germline V gives CDR1 MGHRA, CDR2 YSYEKL. The CDR3 length is 12 residues.

V usage is TRBV9 and J usage is TRBJ2-2, with a tentative D call TRBD1 (5 bases). Germline CDR1 SGDLS, CDR2 YYNGEE. This CDR3 spans 12 amino acids. Trimming pared 8 bases from V and 7 bases from J, leaving 12 bases between. The CDR3 bases are TGTGCCAGTGAGCAGGGCGACGGGGAGCTGTTTTTT. Translated, it gives CASEQGDGELFF.